Below are 11 T cell receptor beta chains sequenced from a single sample in a study of T cell responses to AZD1222 COVID-19 vaccine. Libraries were prepared by immunoSEQ multiplex PCR; TCRdb keeps only in-frame clonotypes and omits some of them. The sample holds under 170,000 clones, roughly 94% seen once. The sample in question was peripheral blood, obtained on day 0 of AZD1222 vaccination. Every receptor here comes from an adult in good health.

V and J are TRBV11-1 and TRBJ2-7; 7 bases line up with TRBD2. The V segment lost 7 bases and the J segment 3 bases; nucleotides outside the gene matches: 6. In germline, CDR1 is SGHAT, CDR2 FQDESV (reference sequence). This CDR3 is 13 amino acids long. CDR3 amino acids: CASTLGEGYEQYV. In DNA form, the CDR3 reads TGTGCCAGCACTCTGGGGGAGGGCTACGAGCAGTACGTC.

The genes are TRBV19 and TRBJ2-5; D gene ambiguous. Trimming took off 3 bases at V and 0 bases at J, with 5 bases between the two ends. The CDR3 extends over 13 amino acids. The germline V gene has CDR1 LNHDA and CDR2 SQIVND (reference sequence). CDR3 DNA sequence: TGTGCCAGTAGTATGGGGTACCAAGAGACCCAGTACTTC. Translation: CASSMGYQETQYF.

Regarding this clone: Other DNA sequences in the same sample also yield this CDR3. The rearrangement joins TRBV7-9 to TRBJ2-3; D not certain. The CDR3 runs 14 residues. From germline, CDR1 is SEHNR and CDR2 FQNEAQ (reference sequence). The V and J ends lost 1 base and 0 bases respectively, with 5 bases between them. CDR3 loop: CASSLGRSTDTQYF. The CDR3 bases are TGTGCCAGCAGCTTAGGCCGGAGCACAGATACGCAGTATTTT.

V gene TRBV2 combines with J gene TRBJ2-1; 9 nucleotides match TRBD2. V trimming: 0 bases; J trimming: 7 bases; junction bases outside the gene matches: 10. Germline V gene sequence: CDR1 SNHLY, CDR2 FYNNEI. CDR3 length: 17 residues. The chain's CDR3 is CASSEAWDLAGRNEQFF. The CDR3 DNA sequence: TGTGCCAGCAGTGAAGCTTGGGACCTAGCGGGGAGGAATGAGCAGTTCTTC.

This chain links TRBV7-2 with TRBJ1-1; D remains unclear. Germline CDR1 SGHTA, CDR2 FQGNSA. Trimming cost V 2 bases and J 4 bases, with 17 bases left between them. The CDR3 length is 16 residues. CDR3 nucleotide sequence: TGTGCCAGCAGCTTATACCAAACCTCGGGGAGCACTGAAGCTTTCTTT. As protein: CASSLYQTSGSTEAFF.

The chain uses TRBV11-2 and TRBJ2-2; D is unclear. CDR1 and CDR2 (germline): SGHAT, FQNNGV. Trimming took off 2 bases at V and 4 bases at J, with 11 bases between the two ends. This CDR3 contains 15 residues. The CDR3 bases are TGTGCCAGCAGCTTAATCGGCCTATCCACCGGGGAGCTGTTTTTT. Its translation: CASSLIGLSTGELFF.

The chain has TRBV21-1 and TRBJ1-5; the table gives TRBD1 as D, unverified against the DNA. TRBV21-1 is classified as a pseudogene. The CDR3 is made up of 16 amino acids. The CDR3 DNA is TGTGCCAGCAGCAAAGAAGGGACAGGGACGAATCAGCCCCAGCATTTT. It yields the protein CASSKEGTGTNQPQHF.

The sample holds one count of this clone. The chain links TRBV6-2 or TRBV6-3 to TRBJ1-5; D gene uncertain. In germline, CDR1 is MNHEY, CDR2 SVGEGT. The ends were cut back, 1 base at V and 7 bases at J, with 11 bases in the middle. This CDR3 contains 14 residues. CDR3 DNA: TGTGCCAGCAGTTACTACGCCTCGGCCCAGCCCCAGCATTTT. Translating it yields CASSYYASAQPQHF.

The chain carries TRBV15 and TRBJ1-6; D ambiguous. The CDR3 runs to 17 residues. Germline V gene sequence: CDR1 LNHNV, CDR2 YYDKDF (reference sequence). The germline V and J ends were trimmed by 0 bases and 0 bases, with 9 bases remaining between them. The CDR3 here is CATSRDSGSSYNSPLHF. CDR3 DNA sequence: TGTGCCACCAGCAGAGATTCCGGGAGCTCCTATAATTCACCCCTCCACTTT. Looking up the rest from reference TRBV15 and TRBJ1-6 gives the full variable domain: DAMVIQNPRYQVTQFGKPVTLSCSQTLNHNVMYWYQQKSSQAPKLLFHYYDKDFNNEADTPDNFQSRRPNTSFCFLDIRSPGLGDTAMYLCATSRDSGSSYNSPLHFGNGTRLTVT.

The chain carries TRBV5-1 and TRBJ2-3, with 8 bases aligning to TRBD2. This CDR3 contains 19 residues. The J segment lost 2 bases and the V segment lost 0 bases, leaving 14 bases of the junction unmatched. CDR1 SGHRS and CDR2 YFSETQ come from the germline V gene. CDR3 region: CASSLAGREAKKDTDTQYF. The CDR3, as DNA: TGCGCCAGCAGCTTGGCCGGGCGGGAGGCTAAAAAAGACACAGATACGCAGTATTTT.

This chain joins TRBV7-2 and TRBJ2-2; TRBD2 matches at 10 bases. The CDR3 covers 15 residues. Trimming took 2 bases from V and 9 from J; bases not matched to a gene: 6. From germline, CDR1 is SGHTA and CDR2 FQGNSA. CDR3 region: CASSLSPSGGWELFF. Here the CDR3 DNA reads TGTGCCAGCAGCTTATCTCCTAGCGGGGGCTGGGAGCTGTTTTTT.